This entry concerns a single TCR beta chain. The antigen remains unidentified. V shed 4 bases, J shed 15 bases, and the junction held 14 bases outside the gene matches. Germline-derived CDR1 and CDR2 are MNHNS and SASEGT. This CDR3 has 15 amino acids. The table came from immunoSEQ multiplex PCR; TCRdb's copy has only in-frame clones and leaves some out. The sample shows fewer than 9,500 clones, about four fifths of them seen only once. This sample stems from a study of T cell clonotyping in hematopoietic cell transplantation. The study's findings and limits: Without cell sorting, CD4 versus CD8 contributions remain unresolved. Pathologically expanded recipient clonotypes increased progressively from day 30 to day 180 as diversity fell. Few recipient clonotypes overlapped donors; over 95% were de novo at given depth.

Samples: about 28 days before transplant, then days 30, 100 and 180 after. This chain joins TRBV6-1 and TRBJ2-1; 11 nucleotides match TRBD2. This material consisted of PBMCs, taken at the time of graft-versus-host disease after allogeneic stem cell transplant. This clonotype was obtained from a male patient between 55 and 70 years old who had an allogeneic stem cell transplant from an unrelated donor, so the T cells may come from the graft donor. Some clones in this sample may be carry-over from other donors' samples. CDR3 sequence reads: CASSVLLAGGGSRFF. The CDR3 DNA sequence: TGTGCCAGCAGTGTCCTCCTAGCGGGGGGCGGGTCGCGGTTCTTC.